This T cell receptor beta chain is from a study of early T cells in non-severe SARS-CoV-2 infection. Per the germline V gene, CDR1 is SGHTA and CDR2 is FQGTGA. V dropped 5 bases and J dropped 4 bases, with 8 bases sitting between them. This CDR3 has 12 amino acids. TCRdb fed the 5' RACE reads into MiXCR, producing one record per CDR3 protein. Counted here are about 50,000 distinct CDR3 sequences, about 10% occurring once; the ten biggest clones make up around 6%. The chain combines TRBV7-3 with TRBJ1-1; no reliable D call. The material sequenced was whole blood. This TCR came from an adult who was a healthcare worker with PCR-confirmed SARS-CoV-2 infection or an uninfected control (not recorded which). This CDR3 reads CASSSPGTEAFF. The CDR3 bases are TGTGCCAGCAGCAGCCCGGGCACTGAAGCTTTCTTT. The full variable domain, its missing parts supplied by reference TRBV7-3 and TRBJ1-1, is GAGVSQTPSNKVTEKGKYVELRCDPISGHTALYWYRQSLGQGPEFLIYFQGTGAADDSGLPNDRFFAVRPEGSVSTLKIQRTERGDSAVYLCASSSPGTEAFFGQGTRLTVV.